Shown below are 15 T cell receptor beta chains from a single sample sequenced in a study of cytomegalovirus exposure and HLA in healthy donors (dated by TCRdb to the late 2010s). Receptor amplification or capture employed the immunoSEQ multiplex PCR assay. For the multiplex PCR, a mixture combining 60 forward primers for TCR Vbeta segments and 13 reverse primers for TCR Jbeta segments was used. The table was pulled from immuneACCESS by TCRdb, which kept in-frame rearrangements only. Such tables lose some clones; where checked, under half of the loss comes from unresolved V genes, and the rest has no known cause. The table for this sample lists about 130,000 clones; more than 70% of them were counted only once. The ten largest clones take up around 0.92% of the sample. Sample: PBMCs. The receptors shown here come from a human donor in good health.

Points on this clone: Other DNA sequences in the sample encode the same CDR3. V is TRBV5-4 and J is TRBJ2-5; perhaps TRBD1 as D (6 bases). In germline, CDR1 is SGHNT, CDR2 YYREEE (reference sequence). CDR3 size: 14 residues. Trimming left V 5 bases short and J 5 bases short, with 16 bases between. DNA for the CDR3: TGTGCCAGCAGACTGGGGTCAGGGGACGAGACCCAGTACTTC. Protein product: CASRLGSGDETQYF.

The rearrangement links TRBV29-1 to TRBJ2-1; 12 bases match TRBD2. The CDR3 runs to 18 residues. CDR1 is SQVTM and CDR2 is ANQGSEA in the germline V gene. The trim removed 1 base at V and 2 bases at J, leaving 9 bases unmatched. The CDR3 sequence: CSVEGVTSGGGAYNEQFF. Here the CDR3 DNA reads TGCAGCGTTGAAGGAGTGACTAGCGGGGGCGGGGCCTACAATGAGCAGTTCTTC.

The rearrangement uses TRBV29-1 and TRBJ1-6; D is possibly TRBD1 (6 bases). Germline V gene lookup returns CDR1 SQVTM and CDR2 ANQGSEA. Trimming cost V 2 bases and J 7 bases, with 33 bases left between them. The CDR3 covers 21 residues. The DNA of the CDR3 is TGCAGCGTTGAATCCCCTGTTGGGGGGGGGCACAGCCGCCACTCAAATTCACCCCTCCACTTT. This translates into CSVESPVGGGHSRHSNSPLHF.

The chain has TRBV9 and TRBJ2-6; D perhaps matches TRBD2 (6 bases). This CDR3 is built from 19 residues. Germline values: CDR1 SGDLS, CDR2 YYNGEE. V was cut by 0 bases and J by 0 bases, with 16 bases left in between. The CDR3: CASSVEGGTRYSGANVLTF. CDR3 nucleotides: TGTGCCAGCAGCGTAGAAGGAGGGACGCGATACTCTGGGGCCAACGTCCTGACTTTC.

The chain employs TRBV15 and TRBJ2-1; D is uncertain. The CDR3 totals 12 residues. V lost 6 bases, J lost 7 bases, and 10 bases lay in between. Germline V gene lookup returns CDR1 LNHNV and CDR2 YYDKDF (reference sequence). The DNA for the CDR3 is TGTGCCACCAGGGAATCCGGGAATGAGCAGTTCTTC. It specifies CATRESGNEQFF.

The chain has TRBV2 and TRBJ2-1, with 12 positions matching TRBD2. Germline CDR1 SNHLY, CDR2 FYNNEI. Trimming took 6 bases from V and 8 from J; bases not matched to a gene: 8. The CDR3 has 15 amino acids. The CDR3 reads CASRRLAGVVDEQFF. The CDR3 DNA reads TGTGCCAGCAGGCGACTAGCGGGGGTAGTCGATGAGCAGTTCTTC.

The chain is built from TRBV6-5 and TRBJ1-1; TRBD1 might be the D (5 bases). Germline V gene sequence: CDR1 MNHEY, CDR2 SVGAGI. CDR3 size: 11 residues. The V end was cut by 5 bases, the J end by 8 bases, with 9 bases between. CDR3 protein: CASSEDREAFF. CDR3 coding DNA: TGTGCCAGCAGTGAAGACAGAGAAGCTTTCTTT.

This chain joins TRBV4-1 and TRBJ2-5; D gene uncertain. This CDR3 has 14 residues. The germline V and J ends were trimmed by 1 base and 4 bases, with 10 bases remaining between them. CDR1 and CDR2 from the germline V gene are MGHRA and YSYEKL. The CDR3: CASSQVDGVETQYF. The CDR3 nucleotides read TGCGCCAGCAGCCAAGTTGACGGAGTAGAGACCCAGTACTTC.

A word on this clone: Other DNA sequences in this specimen translate into the identical CDR3. The chain carries TRBV29-1 and TRBJ1-3; unclear D gene. This CDR3 spans 13 amino acids. In germline, CDR1 is SQVTM, CDR2 ANQGSEA. V was pared by 1 base and J by 2 bases, with 6 bases between. CDR3 in DNA: TGCAGCGTTGAAGGACAACCTGGAAACACCATATATTTT. It encodes CSVEGQPGNTIYF.

The gene calls are TRBV10-3 and TRBJ2-1, with a tentative D call TRBD1 (5 bases). The CDR3 length is 10 residues. The V end lost 10 bases, the J end lost 9 bases, and 10 bases lay between the germline ends. Germline loops: CDR1 ENHRY, CDR2 SYGVKD. Here the CDR3 DNA reads TGTGCCACCTCGGACATTGAGCAGTTCTTC. This gives the protein CATSDIEQFF.

This clone was picked up a small number of times. The chain combines TRBV19 with TRBJ2-1, with 7 positions matching TRBD1. Unmatched junction bases numbered 3, after V lost 3 bases and J lost 1 base. Germline V CDR1 and CDR2: LNHDA, SQIVND (reference sequence). The CDR3 runs 15 residues. CDR3 residues: CASSMGQPSYNEQFF. CDR3 coding DNA: TGTGCCAGTAGTATGGGACAGCCTTCCTACAATGAGCAGTTCTTC.

The rearrangement links TRBV18 to TRBJ2-7; 10 bases align to TRBD1. V shed 2 bases and J 3 bases; nucleotides not matched to a gene: 10. The germline V gene has CDR1 KGHSH and CDR2 LQKENI. This CDR3 contains 17 residues. This chain's CDR3 is CASSPVGGTGDIYEQYF. CDR3 nucleotides: TGTGCCAGCTCACCAGTTGGTGGGACAGGGGATATCTACGAGCAGTACTTC.

This clone was detected only once. V and J are TRBV5-6 and TRBJ2-5; tentatively, D is TRBD1 (6 bases). This CDR3 is built from 13 residues. Trimming stripped 9 bases from V and 2 bases from J, with 14 bases between. Germline-derived CDR1 and CDR2 are SGHDT and YYEEEE. CDR3 sequence reads: CATTRTAQETQYF. CDR3 coding DNA: TGTGCCACCACCCGGACAGCACAAGAGACCCAGTACTTC.

A few counts support this clone. This sequence joins TRBV9 and TRBJ1-1; weak D call: TRBD1 (6 bases). The CDR3 runs 15 residues. V dropped 4 bases and J dropped 0 bases, with 13 bases sitting between them. CDR1 is SGDLS and CDR2 is YYNGEE in the germline V gene. Here the CDR3 reads CASSLHGQLNTEAFF. DNA of the CDR3: TGTGCCAGCAGCCTCCACGGACAGTTGAACACTGAAGCTTTCTTT.

J is TRBJ1-2 and V is TRBV28, with 8 bases matching TRBD1. The CDR3 contains 14 residues. Losses at the gene ends were 3 bases for V and 5 bases for J; bases not matched to a gene: 5. Germline CDR1 reads MDHEN; CDR2 reads SYDVKM. In nucleotides, the CDR3 is TGTGCCAGCAGTTTGAACAGGGGGTGGTATGGCTACACCTTC. It specifies CASSLNRGWYGYTF.